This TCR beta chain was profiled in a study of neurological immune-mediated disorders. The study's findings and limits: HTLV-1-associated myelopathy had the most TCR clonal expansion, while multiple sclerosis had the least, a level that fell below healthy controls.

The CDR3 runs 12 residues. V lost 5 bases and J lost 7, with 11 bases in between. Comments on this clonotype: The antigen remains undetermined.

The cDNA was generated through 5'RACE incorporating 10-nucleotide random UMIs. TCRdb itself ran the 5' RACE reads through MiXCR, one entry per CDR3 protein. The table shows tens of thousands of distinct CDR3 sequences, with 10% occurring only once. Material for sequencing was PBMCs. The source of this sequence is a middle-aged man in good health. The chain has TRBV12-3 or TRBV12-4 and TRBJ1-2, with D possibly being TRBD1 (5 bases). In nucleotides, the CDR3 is TGTGCCAGCAGTGTCGGGACGCTTGGCTACACCTTC. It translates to CASSVGTLGYTF.